This T cell receptor (beta chain) was obtained from a study of glioma-infiltrating T cells. Amplification of TCR alpha and beta CDR3 regions from RNA used iRepertoire nested multiplex PCR. TCRdb re-called the multiplex PCR reads with MiXCR, one entry per CDR3 protein. This table has around 190,000 distinct CDR3 sequences, over 25% appearing once. V was cut by 1 base and J by 4 bases, with 7 bases left in between. The CDR3 is 13 residues long. Looked up from germline, CDR1 is LGHNT and CDR2 is FRNRAP. Sequencing was done on a sample of glioma tissue, nonneoplastic brain tissue, or PBMCs (not recorded which). This rearrangement joins TRBV12-5 to TRBJ1-2; no reliable D call. The TCR was taken from a human donor with low-grade glioma or glioblastoma, undergoing nonglioma brain surgery, or in good health (not recorded which). CDR3 nucleotide sequence: TGTGCTAGTGGTTTGGCACCTGGCTATGGCTACACCTTC. This sequence encodes CASGLAPGYGYTF.